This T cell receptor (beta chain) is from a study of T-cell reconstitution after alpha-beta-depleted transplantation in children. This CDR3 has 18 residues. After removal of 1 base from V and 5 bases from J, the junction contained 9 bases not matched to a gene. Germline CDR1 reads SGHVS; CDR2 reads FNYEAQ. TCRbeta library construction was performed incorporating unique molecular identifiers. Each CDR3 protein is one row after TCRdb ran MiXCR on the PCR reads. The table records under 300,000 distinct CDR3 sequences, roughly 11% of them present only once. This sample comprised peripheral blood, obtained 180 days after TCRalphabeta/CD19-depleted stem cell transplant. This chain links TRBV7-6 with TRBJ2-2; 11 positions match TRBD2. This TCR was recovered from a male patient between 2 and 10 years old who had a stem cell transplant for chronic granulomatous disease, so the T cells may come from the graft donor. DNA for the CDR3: TGTGCCAGCAGCTTAGTTCGAACTAGCGGGGGTCTTACCGGGGAGCTGTTTTTT. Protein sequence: CASSLVRTSGGLTGELFF.